The 29 T cell receptor delta chains listed next were all sequenced from one sample in a study of gammadelta T cells in human blood. TCRdb re-called the RT-PCR reads using CATT. Of over 900 delta-chain clones in the sample, about 20% were seen once. Sequences were obtained from Vgamma9Vdelta2 gamma-delta T cells from infant blood. The receptor set was obtained from a human donor.

By its share, this clone is large (0.1 to 1%). The V and J genes are TRDV2 and TRDJ1; 8 bases are shared with TRDD3. Trimming removed 3 bases from V and 4 bases from J; junction bases left unmatched: 9. From germline, CDR1 is GEAIGNYY and CDR2 EKD. The CDR3 totals 15 residues. The CDR3 region is CACDLLGAPDDKLIF. The DNA for the CDR3 is TGTGCCTGTGACCTACTGGGGGCCCCAGACGATAAACTCATCTTT.

This clone is categorized as medium-sized (0.01 to 0.1%). A much larger clonotype is one base distant, so this may be a read error. This rearrangement joins TRDV2 to TRDJ3, with a possible D match to TRDD3 (6 bases). The CDR3 is 18 residues long. Germline CDR1 and CDR2: GEAIGNYY and EKD. Written as DNA, the CDR3 is TGTGCCAGTGACACCATGGGGATTAGCTCCTGGGACACCCGACAGATGTTTTTC. Translation gives CASDTMGISSWDTRQMFF.

This clone was detected only a few times. This likely stems from a read error, as it lies one base from a far larger clone. This chain links TRDV2 with TRDJ2, with 11 nucleotides matching TRDD3. Germline V gene lookup returns CDR1 GEAIGNYY and CDR2 EKD. This CDR3 is built from 15 residues. The CDR3: CACDVLGDMTAQIFF. As DNA, the CDR3 is TGTGCCTGTGACGTACTGGGGGATATGACAGCACAAATCTTCTTT.

This clone qualifies as medium-sized. The rearrangement links TRDV2 to TRDJ3; TRDD3 aligns across 12 bases. Per the germline V gene, CDR1 is GEAIGNYY and CDR2 is EKD. CDR3 length equals 19 residues. Losses at the gene ends were 3 bases for V and 0 bases for J; bases not matched to a gene: 5. CDR3 bases: TGTGCCTGTGACGTACTGGGGGATACAAACTCCTGGGACACCCGACAGATGTTTTTC. Amino acid sequence: CACDVLGDTNSWDTRQMFF.

By share of the sample, this clone is large (0.1 to 1%). The rearrangement links TRDV2 to TRDJ1, with TRDD3 identical over 12 bases. The V gene's germline CDR1 is GEAIGNYY and CDR2 EKD. The CDR3 runs to 18 residues. Unmatched junction bases numbered 12, after V lost 3 bases and J lost 2 bases. The DNA for the CDR3 is TGTGCCTGTGACCTTGTACTGGGGGATACTAAAAGGACCGATAAACTCATCTTT. Translation: CACDLVLGDTKRTDKLIF.

A remark on this clone: TCRdb pairs this DNA with a much larger clone's protein that differs at residue 5, likely a read error; the protein shown was translated from the DNA. The V gene is TRDV2, the J gene TRDJ3, with 11 positions matching TRDD3. The J gene comes from matching the DNA to germline here; TCRdb lacks it. Germline V lookup: CDR1 GEAIGNYY, CDR2 EKD. V trimming: 4 bases; J trimming: 2 bases; junction bases outside the gene matches: 6. The length of the CDR3 is 18 residues. CDR3 nucleotide sequence: TGTGCCTGTGATGCACTGGGGGATAGGACCTGGGACACCCGACAGATGTTTTTC. Amino acid sequence: CACDALGDRTWDTRQMFF.

A few counts support this clone. A far larger clone is just one base off, so this is likely a read error. Distinct nucleotide sequences in the sample also encode this CDR3. V usage is TRDV2 and J usage is TRDJ1, with 10 bases aligning to TRDD3. V shed 2 bases and J 1 base; nucleotides not matched to a gene: 9. The CDR3 is 17 residues long. Germline V gene sequence: CDR1 GEAIGNYY, CDR2 EKD. CDR3 in amino acids: CACDILLGDTVTDKLIF. In DNA, the CDR3 is TGTGCCTGTGACATTTTATTGGGGGATACTGTCACCGATAAACTCATCTTT.

By frequency in the sample, this clone is large. The V gene is TRDV2, the J gene TRDJ2; 10 nucleotides align to TRDD3. V lost 3 bases and J lost 4; bases outside the gene matches: 4. The CDR3 has 15 amino acids. Germline V gives CDR1 GEAIGNYY, CDR2 EKD. The chain's CDR3 is CACDPLGDKTAQLFF. CDR3 in DNA: TGTGCCTGTGACCCTCTGGGGGATAAGACAGCACAACTCTTCTTT.

This clone qualifies as medium-sized. J is TRDJ3 and V is TRDV2; TRDD3 aligns across 11 bases. With V trimmed by 0 bases and J by 0 bases, 3 bases remained unmatched. CDR3 length equals 19 residues. Germline CDR1 is GEAIGNYY and CDR2 is EKD. This CDR3 reads CACDTLLGDSSWDTRQMFF. The CDR3 DNA follows: TGTGCCTGTGACACCTTACTGGGGGATAGCTCCTGGGACACCCGACAGATGTTTTTC.

This clone was seen more than once but under ten times. This is likely an artifact of a read error, given a far larger clone one base away. The rearrangement joins TRDV2 to TRDJ3; 9 nucleotides align to TRDD3. The J gene comes from matching the DNA to germline here; TCRdb lacks it. The V segment lost 2 bases and the J segment 2 bases; nucleotides outside the gene matches: 6. The CDR3 totals 18 residues. The germline V gene has CDR1 GEAIGNYY and CDR2 EKD. The CDR3 region has the DNA TGTGCCTGTGACATAGTACTGGGGGACACCTGGGACACCCGACAGATGTTTTTC. Encoded protein: CACDIVLGDTWDTRQMFF.

This clone has just a few counts. This may come from a read error, since a much larger clone is one base off. Other nucleotide sequences from this sample produce the same CDR3. The chain uses TRDV2 and TRDJ3, with 13 nucleotides matching TRDD3. The J gene is not listed in TCRdb, so it was assigned here from a DNA match to germline. Germline V gene lookup returns CDR1 GEAIGNYY and CDR2 EKD. The CDR3 is made up of 20 amino acids. This CDR3 is CACDILGDTSSSWDTRQMFF. DNA for the CDR3: TGTGCCTGTGACATACTGGGGGATACGTCCAGCTCCTGGGATACCCGACAGATGTTTTTC.

This clone was counted between two and nine times. The junction departs from the called germline gene at one end, perhaps through a read error. The gene calls are TRDV2 and TRDJ3, with 12 bases matching TRDD3. The germline V gene has CDR1 GEAIGNYY and CDR2 EKD. The CDR3 sequence is 18 residues long. The CDR3 DNA reads as TGTGCCAGTGACATAGTACTGGGGGATACCCGGGACACCCGACAGATGTTTTTC. It encodes CASDIVLGDTRDTRQMFF.

This clone ranks as medium-sized. A much larger clone lies a single base off, so this may be a read error. The chain couples TRDV2 to TRDJ3; no clear D. This CDR3 region has 18 residues. Germline V gene sequence: CDR1 GEAIGNYY, CDR2 EKD. The CDR3 DNA reads TGTGCCAGTGACCTCGCGGGGCCTAGCTCCTGGGACACCCGACAGATGTTTTTC. Its protein is CASDLAGPSSWDTRQMFF.

This clone appeared a few times. A far larger clone differs by one base, so this is likely a read error. The same CDR3 can be traced to other DNA sequences in this sample. The chain carries TRDV2 and TRDJ2; 13 bases are shared with TRDD3. The length of the CDR3 is 16 residues. CDR1 and CDR2 from the germline V gene are GEAIGNYY and EKD. Trimming took 2 bases from V and 2 from J; bases not matched to a gene: 1. The DNA for the CDR3 is TGTGCCTGTGACATACTGGGGGATACGTTGACAGCACAACTCTTCTTT. Its translation is CACDILGDTLTAQLFF.

To note about this clone: This may be a read error, as it is one base from a much larger clone. The chain links TRDV2 to TRDJ3; 10 positions match TRDD3. No J gene is reported in TCRdb; it was inferred here by comparing the DNA with germline. The CDR3 extends over 19 amino acids. The germline CDR1 and CDR2 sequences are GEAIGNYY and EKD. In nucleotides, the CDR3 is TGTGCCAGTGACACTTGGGGGATACAAAGCTCCTGGGACACCCGACAGATGTTTTTC. It codes for CASDTWGIQSSWDTRQMFF.

About this clone itself: It is likely a read error: a sequence one base away is far more abundant. The V and J genes are TRDV2 and TRDJ3; TRDD3 matches 10 bases. This CDR3 comprises 19 residues. Germline CDR1 and CDR2: GEAIGNYY and EKD. CDR3 region: CACDTVLGDYSWGTRQMFF. CDR3 bases: TGTGCCTGTGACACAGTACTGGGGGATTACTCCTGGGGCACCCGACAGATGTTTTTC.

The table lists this clone with a few counts. A much more abundant neighbour one base away suggests this may be a read error. The chain combines TRDV2 with TRDJ3; 10 bases agree with TRDD3. The CDR3 consists of 18 residues. CDR1 is GEAIGNYY and CDR2 is EKD in the germline V gene. CDR3 sequence (DNA): TGTGCCAGTGACACCGTACTGGGGGATTCCTGGGACACCCGACAGATGTTTTTC. The encoded protein is CASDTVLGDSWDTRQMFF.

Within the sample, this clone is medium-sized. A single base separates this from a much larger clone, so it may be a read error. The same CDR3 also results from other DNA sequences found in this sample. The chain joins TRDV2 to TRDJ3; 10 positions agree with TRDD3. Unmatched junction bases numbered 1, after V lost 0 bases and J lost 0 bases. The CDR3 is 18 residues long. Germline V CDR1 and CDR2: GEAIGNYY, EKD. This chain's CDR3 is CACDTGGYGSWDTRQMFF. The CDR3 nucleotides read TGTGCCTGTGACACCGGGGGATACGGCTCCTGGGACACCCGACAGATGTTTTTC.

Note on this clone: With only one base between it and a far larger clone, this is likely a read error. The chain has TRDV2 and TRDJ3; 11 bases are shared with TRDD3. CDR1 and CDR2 from the germline V gene are GEAIGNYY and EKD. The junction had 14 bases not matched to a gene; V was cut back by 6 bases and J by 5 bases. This CDR3 region has 19 residues. CDR3 sequence (DNA): TGTGCCTGTAACATGGTGAGTGGGGGATACGCCGGGGACACCCGACAGATGTTTTTC. Translating it yields CACNMVSGGYAGDTRQMFF.

This clone has a handful of counts. TCRdb records a much larger clone's protein for this DNA, with a difference at residue 3 that likely arises from a read error; the protein given is the translation of the DNA. This rearrangement joins TRDV2 to TRDJ3; 11 nucleotides agree with TRDD3. No J gene is reported in TCRdb; it was inferred here by comparing the DNA with germline. The CDR3 consists of 18 residues. CDR1 GEAIGNYY and CDR2 EKD come from the germline V gene. CDR3: CASDSTGGYSWDTRQMFF. Here the CDR3 DNA reads TGTGCCAGTGACAGTACTGGGGGATACTCCTGGGACACCCGACAGATGTTTTTC.

This clone was seen a handful of times. Given a far larger clone just one base away, this is likely a sequencing read error. This chain joins TRDV2 and TRDJ3; 10 nucleotides agree with TRDD3. The CDR3 spans 19 residues. J gave up 0 bases and V 3 bases, and 7 bases lay outside the gene matches. Germline values: CDR1 GEAIGNYY, CDR2 EKD. CDR3 sequence: CACDLLGDRSSWDTRQMFF. CDR3 coding DNA: TGTGCCTGTGACTTACTGGGGGATCGGAGCTCCTGGGACACCCGACAGATGTTTTTC.

This clone was seen a handful of times. V gene TRDV2 combines with J gene TRDJ1; tentatively, D is TRDD3 (6 bases). CDR3 length equals 14 residues. Per the germline V gene, CDR1 is GEAIGNYY and CDR2 is EKD. V lost 2 bases and J lost 0, with 9 bases in between. The CDR3 DNA sequence: TGTGCCTGTGACAGTTGGGGGGACACCGATAAACTCATCTTT. It yields the protein CACDSWGDTDKLIF.

In regard to this clone: One base separates it from a far larger clone, so it is likely a read error. The rearrangement uses TRDV2 and TRDJ3, with TRDD3 matching over 11 bases. The J gene is not listed in TCRdb, so it was assigned here from a DNA match to germline. The germline V gene has CDR1 GEAIGNYY and CDR2 EKD. The CDR3 extends over 21 amino acids. CDR3 loop: CACDTVVGDTPSSWDARQMFF. The DNA for the CDR3 is TGTGCCTGTGACACCGTGGTGGGGGATACGCCGAGCTCCTGGGACGCCCGACAGATGTTTTTC.

By sample share, this clone is medium-sized. V gene TRDV2 combines with J gene TRDJ3; TRDD3 agrees at 12 bases. Trimming took 0 bases from V and 0 from J; bases not matched to a gene: 8. Looked up from germline, CDR1 is GEAIGNYY and CDR2 is EKD. This CDR3 contains 21 residues. CDR3 residues: CACDTVLGDTLRSWDTRQMFF. CDR3 DNA sequence: TGTGCCTGTGACACCGTCCTGGGGGATACGCTCCGCTCCTGGGACACCCGACAGATGTTTTTC.

About this clone itself: An end of the junction differs from the germline gene, which may be a read error. The V gene is TRDV2, the J gene TRDJ3; 12 bases are shared with TRDD3. Here the J gene came from matching the DNA to germline, since TCRdb omits it. CDR1 and CDR2 from the germline V gene are GEAIGNYY and EKD. CDR3 size: 20 residues. CDR3 DNA sequence: TGTGCCCGTGACACCGTACTGGGGGATACTAGCTCCTGGGACACCCGACAGATGTTTTTC. Its protein product is CARDTVLGDTSSWDTRQMFF.

This clone was observed a handful of times. The chain links TRDV1 to TRDJ1; no clear D gene. Trimming stripped 5 bases from V and 0 bases from J, with 34 bases between. CDR3 length: 22 amino acids. CDR1 is TSWWSYY and CDR2 is QGS in the germline V gene. The CDR3 coding sequence is TGTGCTCTTGGGTTACACCCTCGGAGATCCAGGTCGATTACTTTTCACACCGATAAACTCATCTTT. It specifies CALGLHPRRSRSITFHTDKLIF.

This clone appeared once. The chain carries TRDV2 and TRDJ1, with 10 bases lining up with TRDD3. Since TCRdb gives no J gene, matching the DNA to germline was used here to assign it. With 2 bases clipped from V and 2 bases from J, the junction kept 7 bases outside the gene matches. This CDR3 is 16 amino acids long. Per germline, CDR1 GEAIGNYY and CDR2 EKD. The CDR3 nucleotides are TGTGCCTGTGACATCGTCGGACTGGGGGATACCGATAAACTCATCTTT. Its protein is CACDIVGLGDTDKLIF.

As to this clone: Given a far larger clone just one base away, this is likely a sequencing read error. The chain joins TRDV2 to TRDJ3; TRDD3 matches at 9 bases. TCRdb records no J gene; here it was assigned by comparing the DNA to germline. Germline-derived CDR1 and CDR2 are GEAIGNYY and EKD. V shed 5 bases, J shed 0 bases, and the junction held 4 bases outside the gene matches. CDR3 length equals 17 residues. The CDR3 DNA is TGTGCCTGTGTCAACTGGGGGAGCTCCTGGGACACCCGACAGATGTTTTTC. Its protein is CACVNWGSSWDTRQMFF.

Turning to this clone: One end of the junction is discordant with germline, which a read error may explain. The chain is built from TRDV2 and TRDJ3; 7 nucleotides agree with TRDD3. Germline CDR1 is GEAIGNYY and CDR2 is EKD. The CDR3 sequence is 18 residues long. The CDR3 sequence is CACDTGWGRSWDTRQMFF. In DNA, the CDR3 is TGTGCCTGTGACACCGGCTGGGGGCGCTCCTGGGACACCCGCCAGATGTTTTTC.